A single T cell receptor beta chain is shown here with its context. As yet, its antigen is unknown. The data were taken from a study of cytomegalovirus exposure and HLA in healthy donors. Primers included in the PCR were 60 Vbeta and 13 Jbeta primers. The data were produced by immunoSEQ multiplex PCR, yet TCRdb's version contains in-frame clones alone and is incomplete. The data show tens of thousands of clones, roughly 80% seen once. V lost 0 bases, J lost 0 bases, and 10 bases lay in between. There are 16 residues in the CDR3. Germline V CDR1 and CDR2: SGDLS, YYNGEE. The study's findings and limits: Later analysis reportedly placed an Asian-associated ancestry cluster below the roughly 680-donor mean in N-insertions.

Sample: PBMCs. The V and J genes are TRBV9 and TRBJ1-3; D is undetermined. The TCR was taken from a woman between 40 and 55 years old in good health and CMV-seronegative. The DNA of the CDR3 is TGTGCCAGCAGCGTAGTACCGGGAGGCTCTGGAAACACCATATATTTT. Translation gives CASSVVPGGSGNTIYF.